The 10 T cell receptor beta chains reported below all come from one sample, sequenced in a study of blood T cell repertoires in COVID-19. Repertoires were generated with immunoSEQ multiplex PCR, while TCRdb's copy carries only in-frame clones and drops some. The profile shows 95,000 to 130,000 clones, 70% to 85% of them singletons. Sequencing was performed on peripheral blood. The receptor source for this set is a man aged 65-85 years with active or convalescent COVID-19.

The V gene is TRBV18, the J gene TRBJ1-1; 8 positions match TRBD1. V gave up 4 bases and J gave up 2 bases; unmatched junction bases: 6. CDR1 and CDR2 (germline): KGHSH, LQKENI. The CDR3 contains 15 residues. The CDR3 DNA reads TGTGCCAGCTCACTGAGCGGACAGGGAAACACTGAAGCTTTCTTT. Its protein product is CASSLSGQGNTEAFF.

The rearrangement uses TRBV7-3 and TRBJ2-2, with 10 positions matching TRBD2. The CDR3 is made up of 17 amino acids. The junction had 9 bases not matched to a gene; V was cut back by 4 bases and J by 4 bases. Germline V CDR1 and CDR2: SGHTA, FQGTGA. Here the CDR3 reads CASSSRLAGDITGELFF. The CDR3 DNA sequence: TGTGCCAGCAGCTCGCGTCTAGCGGGGGACATCACCGGGGAGCTGTTTTTT.

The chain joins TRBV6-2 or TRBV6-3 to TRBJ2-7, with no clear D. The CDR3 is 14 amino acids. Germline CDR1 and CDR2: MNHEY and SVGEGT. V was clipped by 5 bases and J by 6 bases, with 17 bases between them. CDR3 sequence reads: CASSPRVSRGEQYF. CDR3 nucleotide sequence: TGTGCCAGCAGTCCCCGGGTCAGCCGAGGCGAGCAGTACTTC.

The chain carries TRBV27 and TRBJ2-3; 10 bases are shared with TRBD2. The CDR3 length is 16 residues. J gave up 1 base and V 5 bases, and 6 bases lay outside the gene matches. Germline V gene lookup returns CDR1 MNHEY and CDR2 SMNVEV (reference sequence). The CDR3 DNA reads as TGTGCCAGCAGTCGGGTAGCGGGAGGAGGCACAGATACGCAGTATTTT. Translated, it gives CASSRVAGGGTDTQYF.

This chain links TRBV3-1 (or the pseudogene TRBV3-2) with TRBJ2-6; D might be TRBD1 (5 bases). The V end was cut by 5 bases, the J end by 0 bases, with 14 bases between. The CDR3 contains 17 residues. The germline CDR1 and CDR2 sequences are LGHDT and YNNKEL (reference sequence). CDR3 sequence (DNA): TGTGCCAGCAGCACAGGTTTTCGCGCCTCTGGGGCCAACGTCCTGACTTTC. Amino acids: CASSTGFRASGANVLTF.

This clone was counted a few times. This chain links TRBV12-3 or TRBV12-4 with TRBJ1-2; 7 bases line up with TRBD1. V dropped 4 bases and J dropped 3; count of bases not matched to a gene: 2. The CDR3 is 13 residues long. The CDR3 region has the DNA TGTGCCAGCAGTTCCCAGGGGGACTATGGCTACACCTTC. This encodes CASSSQGDYGYTF.

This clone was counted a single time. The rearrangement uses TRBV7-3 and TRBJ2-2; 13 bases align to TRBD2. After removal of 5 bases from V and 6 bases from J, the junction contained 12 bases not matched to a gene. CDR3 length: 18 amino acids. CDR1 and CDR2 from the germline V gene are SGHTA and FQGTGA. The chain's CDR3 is CASSLGSTSGRGSGELFF. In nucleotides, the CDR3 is TGTGCCAGCAGCCTAGGATCCACTAGCGGGAGGGGATCCGGGGAGCTGTTTTTT.

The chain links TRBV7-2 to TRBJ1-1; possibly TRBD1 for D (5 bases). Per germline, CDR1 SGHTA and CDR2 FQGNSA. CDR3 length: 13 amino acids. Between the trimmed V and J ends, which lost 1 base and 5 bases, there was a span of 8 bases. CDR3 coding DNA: TGTGCCAGCAGCTTAGGGGAGGGGACTGAAGCTTTCTTT. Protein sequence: CASSLGEGTEAFF.

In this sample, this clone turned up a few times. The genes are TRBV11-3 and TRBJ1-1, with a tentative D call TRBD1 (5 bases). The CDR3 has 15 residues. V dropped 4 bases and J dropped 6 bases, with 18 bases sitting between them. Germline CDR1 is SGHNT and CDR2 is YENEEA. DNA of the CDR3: TGTGCCAGCAGCTCGAATCGGGGGGTAGGGGCTGAAGCTTTCTTT. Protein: CASSSNRGVGAEAFF.

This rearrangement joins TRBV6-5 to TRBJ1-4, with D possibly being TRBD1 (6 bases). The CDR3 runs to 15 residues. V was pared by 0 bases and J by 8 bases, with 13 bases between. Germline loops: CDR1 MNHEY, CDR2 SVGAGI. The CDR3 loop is CASSYSRQGREKLFF. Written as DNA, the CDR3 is TGTGCCAGCAGTTACTCTAGGCAGGGGCGGGAAAAACTGTTTTTT.